The present TCR beta chain was sequenced within a study of PD-L1 blockade in urothelial cancer. About the research overall: About 90% of the 29 patients were men with bladder-origin urothelial cancer. Previous chemotherapy exposure amounted to 0 to 3 regimens for patients.

Germline CDR1 SEHNR, CDR2 FQNEAQ (reference sequence). This CDR3 spans 15 amino acids. V was cut by 2 bases and J by 7 bases, with 17 bases left in between. As for time point: pretreatment peripheral blood. Clones were read by immunoSEQ multiplex PCR, and TCRdb kept only the in-frame ones, dropping some. This sample has about 87,000 clones, with 84% found just once. V is TRBV7-9 and J is TRBJ1-2; D perhaps matches TRBD1 (5 bases). This TCR derives from a man aged 60-69 years with urothelial cancer. The material sequenced was PBMCs, taken around atezolizumab (anti-PD-L1) treatment. CDR3 bases: TGTGCCAGCAGCTTATCGACAGCGATTATGAGTGGCTACACCTTC. Translating gives CASSLSTAIMSGYTF. The whole variable domain, remainder taken from reference TRBV7-9 and TRBJ1-2, is DTGVSQNPRHKITKRGQNVTFRCDPISEHNRLYWYRQTLGQGPEFLTYFQNEAQLEKSRLLSDRFSAERPKGSFSTLEIQRTEQGDSAMYLCASSLSTAIMSGYTFGSGTRLTVV.